The 21 T cell receptor beta chains presented below share a single source sample, sequenced in a study of T cell responses to AZD1222 COVID-19 vaccine. Some clones are missing from TCRdb's copy, which holds only in-frame ones; the method was immunoSEQ multiplex PCR. The top ten hold about 0.64% of the sample, which has more than 150,000 clones, roughly 94% seen once. The sequencing here drew on peripheral blood, taken on day 0 of AZD1222 vaccination. All receptors come from an adult in good health.

The chain recombines TRBV11-2 with TRBJ1-6, with 8 bases lining up with TRBD1. The ends lost 2 bases at V and 7 bases at J; junction bases unmatched: 1. Germline assignment: CDR1 SGHAT and CDR2 FQNNGV. This CDR3 has 14 residues. The CDR3 spells CASSLRDRNSPLHF. CDR3 coding DNA: TGTGCCAGCAGCTTAAGGGACAGGAATTCACCCCTCCACTTT.

CDR3 sequence (DNA): TGTGCCTGGAGTCCGGGGTTGGAATCTTGGGGGACTGAAGCTTTCTTT. It specifies CAWSPGLESWGTEAFF. The rearrangement joins TRBV30 to TRBJ1-1, with a weak D call TRBD1 (5 bases). The CDR3 runs 16 residues. Germline CDR1 reads GTSNPN; CDR2 reads SVGIG (reference sequence). V shed 2 bases and J shed 5 bases, with 21 bases lying between them.

The chain links TRBV19 to TRBJ1-3; D perhaps matches TRBD1 (5 bases). V gave up 2 bases and J gave up 1 base, with 9 bases separating them. CDR1 is LNHDA, CDR2 SQIVND, per germline (reference sequence). The CDR3 has 15 residues. The CDR3 is CASSIWGKSGNTIYF. For the CDR3, the DNA is TGTGCCAGTAGTATATGGGGCAAATCTGGAAACACCATATATTTT.

This chain connects TRBV4-1 to TRBJ2-1, with D perhaps TRBD2 (5 bases). V lost 0 bases and J 3 bases, leaving 9 bases between the germline ends. Germline CDR1 is MGHRA and CDR2 is YSYEKL. This CDR3 spans 15 amino acids. The CDR3 protein is CASSQERAGYNEQFF. CDR3 coding DNA: TGCGCCAGCAGCCAAGAGAGGGCCGGCTACAATGAGCAGTTCTTC.

The J gene is TRBJ1-5, the V gene TRBV6-5; unclear D gene. The germline V gene encodes CDR1 MNHEY and CDR2 SVGAGI. The CDR3 totals 14 residues. Trimming took 11 bases from V and 1 from J, leaving 15 bases between them. CDR3 coding DNA: TGTGCCTCTCAGGCGGTACGGAGCAATCAGCCCCAGCATTTT. This translates into CASQAVRSNQPQHF.

The chain uses TRBV25-1 and TRBJ1-2; 8 positions agree with TRBD1. The CDR3 has 14 amino acids. Per germline, CDR1 MGHDK and CDR2 SYGVNS. V trimming: 5 bases; J trimming: 8 bases; junction bases outside the gene matches: 10. CDR3 residues: CASSFLSRDRGYTF. CDR3 nucleotides: TGTGCCAGCAGTTTCTTGAGCCGGGACAGGGGCTACACCTTC.

In regard to this clone: The identical CDR3 is also encoded by other nucleotide sequences in the sample. The CDR3: CASSLGVTEAFF. The CDR3 DNA sequence: TGTGCCAGCAGCTTAGGGGTGACTGAAGCTTTCTTT. The chain is built from TRBV7-9 and TRBJ1-1; D not resolved. Trimming took off 1 base at V and 5 bases at J, with 5 bases between the two ends. CDR3 length: 12 amino acids. Germline CDR1 reads SEHNR; CDR2 reads FQNEAQ (reference sequence).

J is TRBJ1-1 and V is TRBV6-5; tentative D call: TRBD1 (6 bases). Germline V CDR1 and CDR2: MNHEY, SVGAGI. The length of the CDR3 is 13 residues. The CDR3 DNA reads TGTGCTTCAAAGGGGGGGATGAACACTGAAGCTTTCTTT. Translated, it gives CASKGGMNTEAFF.

V and J are TRBV15 and TRBJ2-7; 11 bases are a match to TRBD2. The junction had 4 bases not matched to a gene; V was cut back by 3 bases and J by 3 bases. The length of the CDR3 is 15 residues. Per the germline V gene, CDR1 is LNHNV and CDR2 is YYDKDF (reference sequence). CDR3 coding DNA: TGTGCCACCAGCAGTCTAGGGACTAGCGGCTACGAGCAGTACTTC. As protein: CATSSLGTSGYEQYF.

The chain couples TRBV19 to TRBJ1-5, with a possible D match to TRBD1 (5 bases). V was cut by 5 bases and J by 1 base, with 27 bases left in between. This CDR3 contains 20 residues. In germline, CDR1 is LNHDA, CDR2 SQIVND (reference sequence). The CDR3 sequence: CASSAGGVQTLYTSNQPQHF. As DNA, the CDR3 is TGTGCCAGTAGTGCCGGGGGGGTACAGACTCTATACACGAGCAATCAGCCCCAGCATTTT.

V usage is TRBV7-9 and J usage is TRBJ2-1; 7 bases are shared with TRBD2. Per germline, CDR1 SEHNR and CDR2 FQNEAQ (reference sequence). Trimming removed 5 bases from V and 6 bases from J; junction bases left unmatched: 22. The CDR3 spans 19 residues. The CDR3 DNA reads TGTGCCAGCAGCCTCGCTTTAGCTTTAGCGGGCCAACGGGGCAATGAGCAGTTCTTC. It encodes CASSLALALAGQRGNEQFF.

This clone was seen once. This chain links TRBV18 with TRBJ1-1, with D tentatively TRBD1 (5 bases). Germline CDR1 is KGHSH and CDR2 is LQKENI. Trimming removed 6 bases from V and 8 bases from J, with 13 bases in between. This CDR3 contains 12 residues. CDR3 DNA: TGTGCCAGCTCCCTCTTTGGGGGGGAAGCTTTCTTT. Translated: CASSLFGGEAFF.

A word on this clone: An end of the junction does not agree with germline; a read error may underlie this. The genes are TRBV30 and TRBJ1-1; D is undetermined. Germline lookup yields CDR1 GTSNPN and CDR2 SVGIG (reference sequence). CDR3 size: 12 residues. The CDR3 bases are TGTGCCTGGGGTCTTAACTTAAAAATGGTTTGCTTT. Translating gives CAWGLNLKMVCF.

The rearrangement joins TRBV30 to TRBJ1-2; D gene ambiguous. V was trimmed by 7 bases and J by 5 bases, leaving 11 bases between them. Germline values: CDR1 GTSNPN, CDR2 SVGIG (reference sequence). The CDR3 runs to 11 residues. This CDR3 reads CAFNTVYGYTF. DNA for the CDR3: TGTGCCTTTAATACAGTGTATGGCTACACCTTC. The variable domain in full, with the rest retrieved from reference TRBV30 and TRBJ1-2, is SQTIHQWPATLVQPVGSPLSLECTVEGTSNPNLYWYRQAAGRGLQLLFYSVGIGQISSEVPQNLSASRPQDRQFILSSKKLLLSDSGFYLCAFNTVYGYTFGSGTRLTVV.

V is TRBV12-3 or TRBV12-4 and J is TRBJ1-1; D unresolved. CDR3 length: 13 residues. With 1 base removed from V and 4 bases from J, the gap between germline ends came to 7 bases. This CDR3 is CASSLGRRTEAFF. In DNA form, the CDR3 reads TGTGCCAGCAGTTTAGGCAGGCGCACTGAAGCTTTCTTT.

The rearrangement links TRBV5-4 to TRBJ2-1, with 7 bases aligning to TRBD1. The CDR3 spans 15 residues. The germline CDR1 and CDR2 sequences are SGHNT and YYREEE (reference sequence). J gave up 8 bases and V 0 bases, and 8 bases lay outside the gene matches. The CDR3 DNA reads TGTGCCAGCAGCTTGGGGGACAGCCTAGTCGATGAGCAGTTCTTC. Translating gives CASSLGDSLVDEQFF.

This chain uses TRBV19 with TRBJ2-1; tentative D call: TRBD2 (7 bases). Trimming cost V 0 bases and J 4 bases, with 13 bases left between them. Germline CDR1 LNHDA, CDR2 SQIVND (reference sequence). CDR3 size: 16 residues. The CDR3 sequence is CASSIEGGLTYNEQFF. DNA of the CDR3: TGTGCCAGTAGTATAGAAGGGGGACTAACATACAATGAGCAGTTCTTC.

The sample holds a few counts of this clone. J is TRBJ2-7 and V is TRBV6-1; D gene uncertain. The CDR3 sequence is 15 residues long. Germline V gives CDR1 MNHNS, CDR2 SASEGT. With 0 bases removed from V and 2 bases from J, the gap between germline ends came to 11 bases. The CDR3 bases are TGTGCCAGCAGTGAAGCTTTGGGTGACACCTACGAGCAGTACTTC. This encodes CASSEALGDTYEQYF.

The chain joins TRBV9 to TRBJ1-1; no clear D. This CDR3 region has 14 residues. Looked up from germline, CDR1 is SGDLS and CDR2 is YYNGEE. V was pared by 0 bases and J by 1 base, with 7 bases between. CDR3: CASSVAQKNTEAFF. The CDR3 DNA reads as TGTGCCAGCAGCGTAGCGCAGAAGAACACTGAAGCTTTCTTT.

V and J are TRBV4-1 and TRBJ2-1; D not certain. The CDR3 extends over 16 amino acids. V dropped 0 bases and J dropped 6 bases, with 15 bases sitting between them. Germline lookup yields CDR1 MGHRA and CDR2 YSYEKL. This CDR3 reads CASSQERLAEGNEQFF. The DNA for the CDR3 is TGCGCCAGCAGCCAAGAGCGTCTGGCCGAAGGCAATGAGCAGTTCTTC.

The V gene is TRBV28, the J gene TRBJ1-2, with a weak D call TRBD1 (5 bases). Germline CDR1 MDHEN, CDR2 SYDVKM. Trimming cost V 5 bases and J 2 bases, with 15 bases left between them. The CDR3 sequence is 15 residues long. The CDR3 sequence is CASSGPQEVNYGYTF. For the CDR3, the DNA is TGTGCCAGCAGTGGGCCACAGGAGGTAAACTATGGCTACACCTTC.